The 27 T cell receptor beta chains in this list originate from one sample, sequenced in a study of T cells in Graves' hyperthyroidism and ophthalmopathy. RNA transcripts served as the template for amplifying TCR beta CDR3 regions. An initial round of RT-PCR targeting the TCR CDR3 relied on the HTBI primer set. Using its own MiXCR run on the multiplex PCR reads, TCRdb lists one record per CDR3 protein. The sample includes under 450,000 distinct CDR3 sequences, about 15% seen only once; the top ten take approximately 8%. Sample: blood. The receptors were gathered from a young woman with Graves' hyperthyroidism.

Many counts were recorded for this clonotype. The gene calls are TRBV6-1 and TRBJ2-7, with 7 positions matching TRBD2. Germline CDR1 reads MNHNS; CDR2 reads SASEGT. The CDR3 sequence is 15 residues long. V shed 2 bases, J shed 3 bases, and the junction held 7 bases outside the gene matches. In DNA, the CDR3 is TGTGCCAGCAGTGAAAGGTCTAGCGGAAACTACGAGCAGTACTTC. It translates to CASSERSSGNYEQYF.

A word on this clonotype: Since a much larger clone is just one base distant, this may be a read error. The chain couples TRBV27 to TRBJ2-2; 8 bases match TRBD1. Germline V gene sequence: CDR1 MNHEY, CDR2 SMNVEV (reference sequence). The CDR3 has 15 residues. Here the CDR3 DNA reads TGTGCCAGCAGTTTCGGCAGGGGGCCGACCGGGGCGCTGTTTTTT. Protein product: CASSFGRGPTGALFF.

V and J are TRBV19 and TRBJ2-7; D is possibly TRBD2 (7 bases). Trimming removed 7 bases at V and 3 bases at J, with 19 bases between. Per the germline V gene, CDR1 is LNHDA and CDR2 is SQIVND (reference sequence). The CDR3 spans 15 residues. This CDR3 is CASKRGRGAGYEQYF. CDR3 in DNA: TGTGCCAGTAAAAGAGGCCGGGGGGCCGGCTACGAGCAGTACTTC.

This clonotype has only a few counts. The genes are TRBV6-1 and TRBJ1-5; 11 bases match TRBD1. Germline assignment: CDR1 MNHNS and CDR2 SASEGT. V lost 5 bases, J lost 5 bases, and 5 bases stayed unmatched. The CDR3 is 15 amino acids. The CDR3 nucleotides read TGTGCCAGCAGTTTCCGGACAGGGGGCGATCAGCCCCAGCATTTT. As protein: CASSFRTGGDQPQHF.

This clonotype was found many times. The chain recombines TRBV3-1 with TRBJ2-1; a weak D match, TRBD2 (6 bases). Trimming pared 4 bases from V and 4 bases from J, leaving 17 bases between. The length of the CDR3 is 16 residues. CDR1 LGHDT and CDR2 YNNKEL come from the germline V gene (reference sequence). The CDR3, as DNA: TGTGCCAGCAGCCCCAAGGGAGCGGGTACATACAATGAGCAGTTCTTC. It encodes CASSPKGAGTYNEQFF.

The chain combines TRBV5-5 with TRBJ2-7; 15 bases line up with TRBD2. Germline V gene data show CDR1 as SGHKS and CDR2 as YYEKEE (reference sequence). After removal of 4 bases from V and 5 bases from J, the junction contained 10 bases not matched to a gene. The CDR3 is 17 residues long. Here the CDR3 reads CASSPGLAGGKIHEQYF. CDR3 bases: TGTGCCAGCAGCCCGGGACTAGCGGGAGGAAAGATCCACGAGCAGTACTTC.

In this sample, this clonotype turned up many times. The rearrangement joins TRBV2 to TRBJ1-4, with D hard to call. Germline V lookup: CDR1 SNHLY, CDR2 FYNNEI. The CDR3 consists of 15 residues. The germline V and J ends were trimmed by 0 bases and 5 bases, with 10 bases remaining between them. The CDR3 protein is CASSEASRINEKLFF. CDR3 DNA sequence: TGTGCCAGCAGTGAAGCATCCAGGATCAATGAAAAACTGTTTTTT.

This clonotype has a count of ten or more. This chain connects TRBV5-1 to TRBJ1-5, with TRBD1 as a possible D gene (5 bases). The CDR3 contains 14 residues. Germline V gene lookup returns CDR1 SGHRS and CDR2 YFSETQ. Trimming cost V 3 bases and J 5 bases, with 12 bases left between them. In DNA form, the CDR3 reads TGCGCCAGCAGCTCCCAGGGAGGCGATCAGCCCCAGCATTTT. Amino acids: CASSSQGGDQPQHF.

This chain links TRBV14 with TRBJ2-1; D gene uncertain. Germline values: CDR1 SGHDN, CDR2 FVKESK. This CDR3 spans 16 amino acids. V gave up 2 bases and J gave up 2 bases, with 13 bases separating them. CDR3 in amino acids: CASSQSYINPYNEQFF. The CDR3 DNA reads TGTGCCAGCAGCCAATCCTACATCAACCCCTACAATGAGCAGTTCTTC.

This clonotype has at least ten counts. V gene TRBV6-1 combines with J gene TRBJ2-7, with a possible D match to TRBD1 (5 bases). This CDR3 has 14 amino acids. V lost 5 bases and J lost 5, with 16 bases in between. Germline V gene sequence: CDR1 MNHNS, CDR2 SASEGT. The CDR3 protein is CASSSPRGRDEQYF. CDR3 nucleotide sequence: TGTGCCAGCAGTTCTCCTAGGGGTAGAGACGAGCAGTACTTC.

This clonotype was seen ten or more times. V usage is TRBV7-2 and J usage is TRBJ2-3; the D gene is possibly TRBD1 (6 bases). This CDR3 is built from 16 residues. CDR1 SGHTA and CDR2 FQGNSA come from the germline V gene. Trimming removed 1 base at V and 6 bases at J, with 17 bases between. CDR3 in DNA: TGTGCCAGCAGCTTAGGGGTTGGGGGCCCGGGTGATACGCAGTATTTT. It translates to CASSLGVGGPGDTQYF. The variable domain in full, with the rest retrieved from reference TRBV7-2 and TRBJ2-3, is GAGVSQSPSNKVTEKGKDVELRCDPISGHTALYWYRQSLGQGLEFLIYFQGNSAPDKSGLPSDRFSAERTGGSVSTLTIQRTQQEDSAVYLCASSLGVGGPGDTQYFGPGTRLTVL.

The sample holds many counts of this clonotype. The chain combines TRBV12-3 or TRBV12-4 with TRBJ1-2, with D possibly being TRBD1 (6 bases). The CDR3 totals 15 residues. The V end lost 5 bases, the J end lost 4 bases, and 17 bases lay between the germline ends. CDR3 nucleotides: TGTGCCAGCAGTAGGACAGCCCTCGAGGGCTATGGCTACACCTTC. This translates into CASSRTALEGYGYTF.

The chain is built from TRBV7-9 and TRBJ1-2, with 9 bases identical to TRBD1. This CDR3 is 13 amino acids long. The V and J ends lost 5 bases and 6 bases, in that order; junction bases with no gene match: 4. CDR1 and CDR2 from the germline V gene are SEHNR and FQNEAQ (reference sequence). CDR3 residues: CASSQGQGDGYTF. For the CDR3, the DNA is TGTGCCAGCAGCCAGGGACAGGGTGATGGCTACACCTTC.

This clonotype was counted at least ten times. The J gene is TRBJ1-4, the V gene TRBV11-3; maybe TRBD1 (5 bases). The CDR3 loop spans 15 amino acids. Germline V CDR1 and CDR2: SGHNT, YENEEA. Trimming took off 6 bases at V and 5 bases at J, with 16 bases between the two ends. The CDR3 spells CASSPRGAANEKLFF. The CDR3 coding sequence is TGTGCCAGCAGTCCTCGAGGGGCCGCGAATGAAAAACTGTTTTTT.

This clonotype came up many times. The rearrangement uses TRBV6-1 and TRBJ1-3; 7 bases fit TRBD1. Germline CDR1 reads MNHNS; CDR2 reads SASEGT. This CDR3 has 14 amino acids. Trimming cost V 8 bases and J 0 bases; bases outside gene matches: 4. The CDR3 DNA reads as TGTGCCAGCGTGCGGACAGGCTCTGGAAACACCATATATTTT. This encodes CASVRTGSGNTIYF.

This clonotype was seen many times. V and J are TRBV20-1 and TRBJ2-1; TRBD1 agrees at 12 bases. CDR1 and CDR2 from the germline V gene are DFQATT and SNEGSKA (reference sequence). Germline trimming cut 4 bases from V and 4 bases from J; bases unmatched to any gene: 2. This CDR3 comprises 14 residues. CDR3 amino acids: CSAMGQGAYNEQFF. CDR3 sequence (DNA): TGCAGTGCTATGGGACAGGGGGCTTACAATGAGCAGTTCTTC.

This clonotype has just a few counts. The chain uses TRBV19 and TRBJ2-5; D unresolved. Trimming left V 4 bases short and J 5 bases short, with 14 bases between. The CDR3 loop spans 14 amino acids. Germline assignment: CDR1 LNHDA and CDR2 SQIVND (reference sequence). The CDR3: CASSTGDSRETQYF. CDR3 bases: TGTGCCAGTAGTACTGGCGATAGCCGGGAGACCCAGTACTTC.

This clonotype was seen many times. J is TRBJ1-5 and V is TRBV5-6; D is ambiguous. Germline CDR1 is SGHDT and CDR2 is YYEEEE. Trimming stripped 1 base from V and 2 bases from J, with 10 bases between. This CDR3 is 15 amino acids long. CDR3 region: CASSLRTVGNQPQHF. The CDR3 nucleotides are TGTGCCAGCAGCTTGAGAACGGTAGGCAATCAGCCCCAGCATTTT.

This clonotype showed up many times. This chain joins TRBV11-2 and TRBJ2-7, with D possibly matching TRBD2 (6 bases). Trimming removed 2 bases from V and 1 base from J, with 9 bases in between. CDR3 length equals 14 residues. Germline V CDR1 and CDR2: SGHAT, FQNNGV. The CDR3 DNA follows: TGTGCCAGCAGCTTACTAGCGCCTTCCTACGAGCAGTACTTC. Amino acid sequence: CASSLLAPSYEQYF.

In its sample, this clonotype was seen many times. The chain has TRBV7-6 and TRBJ2-7; D unresolved. The length of the CDR3 is 15 residues. Germline CDR1 is SGHVS and CDR2 is FNYEAQ. V lost 6 bases, J lost 1 base, and 16 bases lay in between. The CDR3 region has the DNA TGTGCCAGCAGTCGCGGTACCGAGGTTTCCTACGAGCAGTACTTC. It codes for CASSRGTEVSYEQYF.

There are many counts of this clonotype. The rearrangement uses TRBV5-1 and TRBJ2-7; D might be TRBD2 (6 bases). The CDR3 runs 14 residues. Germline-derived CDR1 and CDR2 are SGHRS and YFSETQ. V was trimmed by 2 bases and J by 3 bases, leaving 12 bases between them. This CDR3 reads CASSFRDSYYEQYF. The DNA for the CDR3 is TGCGCCAGCAGCTTCCGGGACTCCTACTACGAGCAGTACTTC.

This clonotype appeared many times. V gene TRBV7-6 combines with J gene TRBJ2-1, with a tentative D call TRBD2 (5 bases). The CDR3 is 16 amino acids. Germline V gene sequence: CDR1 SGHVS, CDR2 FNYEAQ. Trimming stripped 1 base from V and 2 bases from J, with 12 bases between. Written as DNA, the CDR3 is TGTGCCAGCAGCTTAGGAAACGGGGTTGCCTACAATGAGCAGTTCTTC. This gives the protein CASSLGNGVAYNEQFF.

This clonotype was counted ten times or more. This chain uses TRBV30 with TRBJ2-7, with D perhaps matching TRBD1 (5 bases). Germline assignment: CDR1 GTSNPN and CDR2 SVGIG (reference sequence). Deletions cut 3 bases from V and 4 bases from J, with 13 bases between. The CDR3 runs to 13 residues. CDR3 DNA: TGTGCCTGGAGCTCTGACCAGGGTTACGAGCAGTACTTC. It encodes CAWSSDQGYEQYF. The full variable domain, rest sourced from reference TRBV30 and TRBJ2-7, is SQTIHQWPATLVQPVGSPLSLECTVEGTSNPNLYWYRQAAGRGLQLLFYSVGIGQISSEVPQNLSASRPQDRQFILSSKKLLLSDSGFYLCAWSSDQGYEQYFGPGTRLTVT.

This clonotype was observed a few times. The gene calls are TRBV19 and TRBJ2-7; 10 nucleotides line up with TRBD1. Germline V gene lookup returns CDR1 LNHDA and CDR2 SQIVND (reference sequence). The CDR3 runs 13 residues. J gave up 3 bases and V 8 bases, and 4 bases lay outside the gene matches. The DNA for the CDR3 is TGTGCCAGTTCGGACAGGGGGAACTACGAGCAGTACTTC. Translating gives CASSDRGNYEQYF. Full variable domain (missing parts from reference TRBV19 and TRBJ2-7): DGGITQSPKYLFRKEGQNVTLSCEQNLNHDAMYWYRQDPGQGLRLIYYSQIVNDFQKGDIAEGYSVSREKKESFPLTVTSAQKNPTAFYLCASSDRGNYEQYFGPGTRLTVT.

This clonotype was counted many times. The rearrangement links TRBV3-1 to TRBJ1-2; D is unclear. CDR3 length: 16 residues. V lost 4 bases, J lost 2 bases, and 17 bases lay in between. CDR1 and CDR2 (germline): LGHDT, YNNKEL (reference sequence). DNA for the CDR3: TGTGCCAGCAGCCCAGTAGGCGCAGGAGGAAACTATGGCTACACCTTC. It translates to CASSPVGAGGNYGYTF.

In its sample, this clonotype was seen many times. In DNA form, the CDR3 reads TGTGCCAGCAGCTTGGGTCGGAACACCGGGGAGCTGTTTTTT. Translated: CASSLGRNTGELFF. The V gene is TRBV2, the J gene TRBJ2-2; no firm D call. V lost 6 bases and J 1 base, leaving 9 bases between the germline ends. The CDR3 runs to 14 residues. CDR1 is SNHLY, CDR2 FYNNEI, per germline.

This sequence joins TRBV6-9 and TRBJ2-2; D perhaps matches TRBD1 (5 bases). The germline V gene has CDR1 MNHGY and CDR2 SVAAGI. V was shortened by 3 bases and J by 5 bases, with 16 bases between the two germline ends. This CDR3 region has 16 residues. The CDR3 protein is CASSYTDTRGTGELFF. CDR3 nucleotide sequence: TGTGCCAGCAGTTACACGGACACCCGAGGTACCGGGGAGCTGTTTTTT.